These 29 T cell receptor beta chains were all obtained from the same sample, sequenced in a study of blood T cell repertoires in COVID-19. The protocol was immunoSEQ multiplex PCR, while the TCRdb copy is restricted to in-frame clones and leaves out a portion. The data hold about 210,000 clones, with about 85% observed a single time. The sequencing sample was made of PBMCs or T cells enriched from blood (not recorded which). The receptors were gathered from a middle-aged man who had recovered from COVID-19.

The J gene is TRBJ1-2, the V gene TRBV4-1; TRBD1 matches at 8 bases. After removal of 0 bases from V and 4 bases from J, the junction contained 7 bases not matched to a gene. The CDR3 is made up of 16 amino acids. Germline V lookup: CDR1 MGHRA, CDR2 YSYEKL. The chain's CDR3 is CASSQDRQGAGYGYTF. The CDR3 nucleotides read TGCGCCAGCAGCCAAGATCGGCAGGGGGCGGGCTATGGCTACACCTTC.

This chain joins TRBV7-9 and TRBJ1-2; D not certain. The germline gives CDR1 SEHNR, CDR2 FQNEAQ (reference sequence). With 5 bases removed from V and 3 bases from J, the gap between germline ends came to 19 bases. This CDR3 has 16 amino acids. The CDR3 protein is CASSPRLGTTYYGYTF. CDR3 nucleotide sequence: TGTGCCAGCAGCCCGAGGTTAGGCACTACGTACTATGGCTACACCTTC.

This chain uses TRBV5-1 with TRBJ2-7; possible D gene TRBD2, 6 bases. Trimming stripped 3 bases from V and 6 bases from J, with 19 bases between. Germline V gene data show CDR1 as SGHRS and CDR2 as YFSETQ. The CDR3 loop spans 15 amino acids. The CDR3: CASSSISGAEGEQYF. The CDR3 nucleotides read TGCGCCAGCAGCTCTATTAGCGGCGCAGAGGGCGAGCAGTACTTC.

The V gene is TRBV13, the J gene TRBJ2-5; weak D call: TRBD2 (6 bases). V lost 7 bases to trimming and J lost 5 bases, with 14 bases between them. CDR1 is PRHDT and CDR2 is FYEKMQ in the germline V gene (reference sequence). The CDR3 loop spans 13 amino acids. As DNA, the CDR3 is TGTGCCAGCACCAAGGAGGGCCTCGAGACCCAGTACTTC. Translation gives CASTKEGLETQYF.

This clone was counted a single time. The CDR3 here is CASSQDRPSGSREQFF. For the CDR3, the DNA is TGCGCCAGCAGCCAAGATCGGCCTAGCGGGAGTCGTGAGCAGTTCTTC. The chain uses TRBV4-3 and TRBJ2-1, with 10 bases identical to TRBD2. Germline V gives CDR1 LGHNA, CDR2 YSLEER. The CDR3 runs to 16 residues. Trimming took 0 bases from V and 9 from J; bases not matched to a gene: 8.

This clone was recorded many times. The chain combines TRBV9 with TRBJ1-1; weak D call: TRBD1 (5 bases). The V gene's germline CDR1 is SGDLS and CDR2 YYNGEE. V was trimmed by 0 bases and J by 4 bases, leaving 16 bases between them. The CDR3 extends over 16 amino acids. This CDR3 reads CASSVGYRPGGTEAFF. DNA for the CDR3: TGTGCCAGCAGCGTAGGATACCGACCGGGGGGCACTGAAGCTTTCTTT.

J is TRBJ1-5 and V is TRBV19; D is undetermined. This CDR3 spans 13 amino acids. CDR1 and CDR2 from the germline V gene are LNHDA and SQIVND (reference sequence). V was pared by 6 bases and J by 0 bases, with 6 bases between. The CDR3 sequence: CASRQYSNQPQHF. DNA of the CDR3: TGTGCCAGTAGACAGTATAGCAATCAGCCCCAGCATTTT.

The V and J genes are TRBV5-1 and TRBJ1-5; 9 bases are shared with TRBD1. CDR1 and CDR2 from the germline V gene are SGHRS and YFSETQ. The CDR3 has 16 residues. The V gene end was trimmed by 4 bases and the J gene end by 5 bases; junction bases not matched to a gene: 10. DNA for the CDR3: TGCGCCAGCAGCCTACACTACAGGGGGCGCGATCAGCCCCAGCATTTT. Protein: CASSLHYRGRDQPQHF.

V usage is TRBV27 and J usage is TRBJ1-1; no clear D. The CDR3 sequence is 14 residues long. V gave up 5 bases and J gave up 7 bases, with 17 bases separating them. Germline values: CDR1 MNHEY, CDR2 SMNVEV (reference sequence). In nucleotides, the CDR3 is TGTGCCAGCAGTCCCCTTTTGCGGGATGGTGAAGCTTTCTTT. This gives the protein CASSPLLRDGEAFF.

V gene TRBV10-2 combines with J gene TRBJ1-1; D is possibly TRBD1 (6 bases). CDR1 and CDR2 from the germline V gene are WSHSY and SAAADI. V lost 9 bases, J lost 4 bases, and 15 bases lay in between. The CDR3 loop spans 13 amino acids. The CDR3 DNA is TGCGCCAGTGGCAGGGGCCGAAGCACTGAAGCTTTCTTT. It codes for CASGRGRSTEAFF.

The gene calls are TRBV19 and TRBJ2-1, with TRBD2 matching over 7 bases. CDR1 is LNHDA, CDR2 SQIVND, per germline (reference sequence). After removal of 3 bases from V and 0 bases from J, the junction contained 5 bases not matched to a gene. The CDR3 is made up of 16 amino acids. CDR3 loop: CASSIRTGGSYNEQFF. CDR3 nucleotides: TGTGCCAGTAGTATTCGAACGGGAGGCTCCTACAATGAGCAGTTCTTC.

This clone was seen once. V gene TRBV5-8 combines with J gene TRBJ1-2, with D uncertain. The CDR3 is 14 amino acids. The germline CDR1 and CDR2 sequences are SGHTS and YDEGEE. The germline V and J ends were trimmed by 0 bases and 8 bases, with 14 bases remaining between them. CDR3 nucleotide sequence: TGTGCCAGCAGCTTGGCAGGAGGGAGTCGAGGCTACACCTTC. It encodes CASSLAGGSRGYTF. Combining the CDR3 with reference TRBV5-8 and TRBJ1-2 gives the whole variable domain EAGVTQSPTHLIKTRGQQATLRCSPISGHTSVYWYQQALGLGLQFLLWYDEGEERNRGNFPPRFSGRQFPNYSSELNVNALELEDSALYLCASSLAGGSRGYTFGSGTRLTVV.

V is TRBV10-3 and J is TRBJ2-1, with 15 bases fitting TRBD2. This CDR3 comprises 15 residues. The germline gives CDR1 ENHRY, CDR2 SYGVKD. Trimming removed 3 bases from V and 12 bases from J; junction bases left unmatched: 6. CDR3 coding DNA: TGTGCCATCAGTGATGCGGGACTAGCGGGAGGAGGGCAGTTCTTC. Its translation: CAISDAGLAGGGQFF.

The V and J genes are TRBV5-6 and TRBJ1-2, with 7 bases aligning to TRBD1. The germline V gene has CDR1 SGHDT and CDR2 YYEEEE. After removal of 1 base from V and 4 bases from J, the junction contained 4 bases not matched to a gene. The CDR3 consists of 14 residues. CDR3 coding DNA: TGTGCCAGCAGCTTGCCGGGACAGCCCTATGGCTACACCTTC. Translation gives CASSLPGQPYGYTF. Variable domain in full (rest from reference TRBV5-6 and TRBJ1-2): DAGVTQSPTHLIKTRGQQVTLRCSPKSGHDTVSWYQQALGQGPQFIFQYYEEEERQRGNFPDRFSGHQFPNYSSELNVNALLLGDSALYLCASSLPGQPYGYTFGSGTRLTVV.

The chain combines TRBV6-1 with TRBJ2-5; 8 nucleotides align to TRBD2. This CDR3 contains 13 residues. Per germline, CDR1 MNHNS and CDR2 SASEGT. The V and J ends lost 2 bases and 4 bases, in that order; junction bases with no gene match: 0. The DNA for the CDR3 is TGTGCCAGCAGTGAAAGCGGGAGAGAGACCCAGTACTTC. Its protein is CASSESGRETQYF.

This clone was counted only a few times. The chain uses TRBV28 and TRBJ2-7, with 10 bases lining up with TRBD1. The V and J ends lost 2 bases and 2 bases, in that order; junction bases with no gene match: 0. Germline V gene data show CDR1 as MDHEN and CDR2 as SYDVKM. CDR3 size: 14 residues. Here the CDR3 reads CASSLGTGAYEQYF. The CDR3 nucleotides are TGTGCCAGCAGTTTAGGGACAGGGGCCTACGAGCAGTACTTC. Combining the CDR3 with reference TRBV28 and TRBJ2-7 gives the whole variable domain DVKVTQSSRYLVKRTGEKVFLECVQDMDHENMFWYRQDPGLGLRLIYFSYDVKMKEKGDIPEGYSVSREKKERFSLILESASTNQTSMYLCASSLGTGAYEQYFGPGTRLTVT.

The genes are TRBV2 and TRBJ1-2; 7 nucleotides agree with TRBD1. The CDR3 totals 12 residues. CDR1 SNHLY and CDR2 FYNNEI come from the germline V gene. The V and J ends lost 3 bases and 8 bases, in that order; junction bases with no gene match: 3. CDR3 in DNA: TGTGCCAGCAGTGAGACAGGGCCCGGCTACACCTTC. It translates to CASSETGPGYTF.

This rearrangement joins TRBV30 to TRBJ1-5, with D possibly being TRBD1 (5 bases). This CDR3 has 13 amino acids. The V gene lost 4 bases and the J gene lost 7 bases, with 14 bases spanning the gap. CDR1 is GTSNPN, CDR2 SVGIG, per germline (reference sequence). CDR3 DNA: TGTGCCTGGACGGCCAGGGAGGGACAGCCCCAGCATTTT. Amino acids: CAWTAREGQPQHF.

The chain carries TRBV12-2 and TRBJ2-7; the DNA was not used to check the table's D call, TRBD1. TRBV12-2 is a documented pseudogene. The length of the CDR3 is 14 residues. Here the CDR3 DNA reads TGTGCAAGTCGCTTGAAAAACAGGCCCTACGAGCAGTACTTC. Residues: CASRLKNRPYEQYF.

V and J are TRBV29-1 and TRBJ2-3, with D perhaps matching TRBD2 (6 bases). There are 15 residues in the CDR3. With 1 base removed from V and 4 bases from J, the gap between germline ends came to 15 bases. The germline V gene encodes CDR1 SQVTM and CDR2 ANQGSEA. As DNA, the CDR3 is TGCAGCGTTGAAGTACTAGCCAGTAGTTCAGATACGCAGTATTTT. Translation: CSVEVLASSSDTQYF.

The chain recombines TRBV19 with TRBJ2-7, with 8 bases aligning to TRBD2. Germline trimming cut 6 bases from V and 2 bases from J; bases unmatched to any gene: 9. This CDR3 has 15 residues. From germline, CDR1 is LNHDA and CDR2 SQIVND (reference sequence). CDR3 sequence: CASRFGLAGTYEQYF. The CDR3 DNA sequence: TGTGCCAGTAGGTTCGGCCTAGCGGGCACCTACGAGCAGTACTTC. The full variable domain, its missing parts supplied by reference TRBV19 and TRBJ2-7, is DGGITQSPKYLFRKEGQNVTLSCEQNLNHDAMYWYRQDPGQGLRLIYYSQIVNDFQKGDIAEGYSVSREKKESFPLTVTSAQKNPTAFYLCASRFGLAGTYEQYFGPGTRLTVT.

The rearrangement uses TRBV4-2 and TRBJ1-6; D may be TRBD1 (5 bases). V lost 2 bases, J lost 9 bases, and 5 bases lay in between. Germline CDR1 and CDR2: LGHNA and YNFKEQ. The CDR3 runs to 12 residues. CDR3 residues: CASSQQGSPLHF. The CDR3 bases are TGTGCCAGCAGCCAACAGGGTTCACCCCTCCACTTT.

V and J are TRBV7-2 and TRBJ2-2; 14 nucleotides line up with TRBD2. This CDR3 has 16 amino acids. CDR1 and CDR2 from the germline V gene are SGHTA and FQGNSA. V was clipped by 1 base and J by 8 bases; unmatched bases: 3. The DNA of the CDR3 is TGTGCCAGCAGCTTAGTGGGGACTAGCGGGAGTGGGGAGCTGTTTTTT. It translates to CASSLVGTSGSGELFF.

The chain recombines TRBV5-6 with TRBJ1-2, with a weak D call TRBD1 (6 bases). The germline V gene has CDR1 SGHDT and CDR2 YYEEEE. The CDR3 totals 15 residues. Trimming took off 4 bases at V and 8 bases at J, with 21 bases between the two ends. CDR3 DNA sequence: TGTGCCAGCAGCGGGGCCGCAGGGGCGCTCGAGGGCTACACCTTC. This codes for CASSGAAGALEGYTF.

This clone was recorded a few times. The V call is TRBV29-1, the J call TRBJ1-1, with TRBD1 identical over 8 bases. The CDR3 covers 14 residues. The germline V gene has CDR1 SQVTM and CDR2 ANQGSEA. V was clipped by 1 base and J by 4 bases; unmatched bases: 5. The CDR3 here is CSVEVPQGATEAFF. CDR3 DNA: TGCAGCGTTGAAGTCCCCCAGGGGGCCACTGAAGCTTTCTTT.

The chain couples TRBV14 to TRBJ1-6, with D hard to call. The CDR3 is made up of 17 amino acids. With 3 bases removed from V and 0 bases from J, the gap between germline ends came to 12 bases. The germline V gene encodes CDR1 SGHDN and CDR2 FVKESK. The CDR3 DNA sequence: TGTGCCAGCAGCCAGGCCGATTATATCTCCTATAATTCACCCCTCCACTTT. Translation gives CASSQADYISYNSPLHF.

The chain carries TRBV7-3 and TRBJ2-3, with D maybe TRBD1 (6 bases). Per germline, CDR1 SGHTA and CDR2 FQGTGA. Trimming cost V 4 bases and J 3 bases, with 8 bases left between them. The CDR3 spans 13 residues. As DNA, the CDR3 is TGTGCCAGCAGCTCACAGGGAACAGATACGCAGTATTTT. Encoded protein: CASSSQGTDTQYF.

J is TRBJ2-5 and V is TRBV19; weak D call: TRBD2 (6 bases). Germline V gene lookup returns CDR1 LNHDA and CDR2 SQIVND (reference sequence). The CDR3 runs 15 residues. V shed 5 bases and J shed 4 bases, with 17 bases lying between them. For the CDR3, the DNA is TGTGCCAGTAGTCCCCCCGGGAGCGTGGGAGAGACCCAGTACTTC. This translates into CASSPPGSVGETQYF.

The V gene is TRBV30, the J gene TRBJ1-2; D is undetermined. CDR1 and CDR2 (germline): GTSNPN, SVGIG (reference sequence). CDR3 length: 15 amino acids. V was cut by 3 bases and J by 3 bases, with 17 bases left in between. CDR3 sequence: CAWRARLGSYYGYTF. The CDR3 coding sequence is TGTGCCTGGAGAGCACGTCTTGGGAGTTACTATGGCTACACCTTC. Together with reference TRBV30 and TRBJ1-2, the CDR3 gives the full variable domain: SQTIHQWPATLVQPVGSPLSLECTVEGTSNPNLYWYRQAAGRGLQLLFYSVGIGQISSEVPQNLSASRPQDRQFILSSKKLLLSDSGFYLCAWRARLGSYYGYTFGSGTRLTVV.